A selection of T cell receptor beta chains follows, all from one sample in a study of beta chain features in type 1 diabetes. TCRdb's table, derived via immunoSEQ multiplex PCR, lists solely in-frame clones and lacks some. The table records about 260,000 clones, roughly 70% of them present only once. Sample: naive CD4+ T cells from blood. The receptor set was obtained from a young man in good health. Each CDR3 is given with its conserved first and last residue. D genes are given only for firm matches. A clone size is listed for some rows: how often the clone was seen (once, few, many), or a class if it is expanded.

NA,TRBV7-9,NA,TRBJ1-5,CASSLDGRRPQHF,TGTGCCAGCAGCTTGGACGGGCGACGGCCCCAGCATTTT
TRBD2,TRBV29-1,NA,TRBJ2-3,CSVEELLAGADTQYF,TGCAGCGTTGAAGAATTACTAGCGGGAGCAGATACGCAGTATTTT
TRBD2,TRBV25-1,NA,TRBJ2-5,CASSEASGRMETQYF,TGTGCCAGCAGTGAGGCTAGCGGGAGAATGGAGACCCAGTACTTC
NA,TRBV29-1,few,TRBJ1-1,CSVAAFAGARDTEAFF,TGCAGCGTCGCCGCCTTCGCGGGGGCGAGGGACACTGAAGCTTTCTTT
NA,TRBV18,NA,TRBJ2-7,CASSPASTYEQYF,TGTGCCAGCTCACCGGCTAGCACCTACGAGCAGTACTTC
NA,TRBV27,NA,TRBJ2-7,CASSSKIPIFDYEQYF,TGTGCCAGCAGCTCTAAGATTCCCATCTTTGACTACGAGCAGTACTTC
NA,TRBV30,NA,TRBJ2-3,CAWSGLANTQYF,TGTGCCTGGAGTGGACTCGCAAATACGCAGTATTTT
NA,TRBV5-1,few,TRBJ2-2,CASSPQPGDANTGELFF,TGCGCCAGCAGCCCACAGCCCGGGGACGCGAACACCGGGGAGCTGTTTTTT
TRBD2,TRBV7-9,NA,TRBJ2-3,CASSSRTRFITDTQYF,TGTGCCAGCAGCTCCCGGACTAGATTTATCACAGATACGCAGTATTTT
TRBD1,TRBV7-8,NA,TRBJ1-2,CASSLYGTGDGYTF,TGTGCCAGCAGCTTATACGGGACAGGGGATGGCTACACCTTC
TRBD2,TRBV30,NA,TRBJ2-7,CALIVASGAEQYF,TGTGCCTTAATTGTCGCTAGCGGGGCCGAGCAGTACTTC
NA,TRBV30,NA,TRBJ2-1,CAWSPDWASSYNEQFF,TGTGCCTGGAGTCCTGACTGGGCTAGCTCCTACAATGAGCAGTTCTTC
NA,TRBV2,NA,TRBJ2-3,CASRMSLGISTDTQYF,TGTGCCAGCAGGATGTCGTTGGGGATTTCCACAGATACGCAGTATTTT
NA,TRBV11-2,NA,TRBJ2-1,CASSFGREQFF,TGTGCCAGCAGCTTTGGCAGGGAGCAGTTCTTC
TRBD2,TRBV9,NA,TRBJ2-1,CASSAGLAGDNEQFF,TGTGCCAGCAGCGCGGGACTAGCGGGAGACAATGAGCAGTTCTTC
TRBD2,TRBV15,NA,TRBJ2-1,CATSRGAGGRYNEQFF,TGTGCCACCAGCAGAGGGGCGGGAGGTAGATACAATGAGCAGTTCTTC
TRBD2,TRBV28,few,TRBJ2-3,CASSPLAGRGATDTQYF,TGTGCCAGCAGTCCCTTGGCGGGGCGGGGGGCCACAGATACGCAGTATTTT
TRBD2,TRBV6-5,NA,TRBJ2-7,CASTRWSSGGEEQYF,TGTGCCAGCACCCGATGGTCTAGCGGGGGGGAAGAGCAGTACTTC
TRBD2,TRBV10-3,NA,TRBJ2-5,CAIRESTSGGPGTQYF,TGTGCCATCAGGGAGAGCACTAGCGGGGGTCCCGGGACCCAGTACTTC
NA,TRBV30,NA,TRBJ1-2,CAWSVRERGYTF,TGTGCCTGGAGTGTCCGGGAGAGGGGCTACACCTTC
NA,TRBV30,NA,TRBJ1-2,CAWSVGRLTVIYGYTF,TGTGCCTGGAGTGTCGGCAGATTGACGGTTATCTATGGCTACACCTTC
NA,TRBV2,NA,TRBJ2-1,CASVIEGGLSNEQFF,TGTGCCAGCGTAATCGAAGGGGGGCTAAGCAATGAGCAGTTCTTC
NA,TRBV30,NA,TRBJ2-7,CAWSVGPVPEQYF,TGTGCCTGGAGTGTAGGGCCAGTCCCCGAGCAGTACTTC
NA,TRBV30,few,TRBJ2-7,CAWSASRGSYEQYF,TGTGCCTGGAGCGCGTCACGCGGCTCCTACGAGCAGTACTTC